Listed below are T cell receptor beta chains from one sample, sequenced in a study of OX40 agonist ivuxolimab in advanced cancers. Clones were sequenced by immunoSEQ multiplex PCR, and TCRdb holds only the in-frame ones, with some missing. The table lists 75,000 to 100,000 clones, roughly nine tenths of them singletons, with 0.69% in the top ten. Sequenced material: CD4+ or CD8+ T cells sorted from blood, taken in a trial of the OX40 agonist ivuxolimab. The receptor set was obtained from an adult with an advanced solid tumor such as melanoma, head and neck, liver or kidney cancer. Each CDR3 is given with its conserved first and last residue. Each record gives: CDR3 length, V gene, clone size, D gene, J gene, CDR3 DNA, CDR3 protein. D genes are given only for firm matches. Clone size appears in some rows only: once, few, many, or a class for an expanded clone.

len: 16
v_gene: TRBV4-3
abundance: -
d_gene: -
j_gene: TRBJ2-1
CDR3nt: TGCGCCAGCAGCCAAGTTAAGATGGGGGACCCGAATGAGCAGTTCTTC
CDR3aa: CASSQVKMGDPNEQFF

len: 14
v_gene: TRBV7-2
abundance: -
d_gene: -
j_gene: TRBJ2-7
CDR3nt: TGTGCCAGCAGCTTAGACGGGGTTCCTGGAGAGCAGTACTTC
CDR3aa: CASSLDGVPGEQYF

len: 18
v_gene: TRBV7-9
abundance: few
d_gene: TRBD1
j_gene: TRBJ1-1
CDR3nt: TGTGCCAGCAGCCCTCCCGGGCCCCATCGACAGGGGGGAACTGAAGCTTTCTTT
CDR3aa: CASSPPGPHRQGGTEAFF

len: 15
v_gene: TRBV27
abundance: -
d_gene: -
j_gene: TRBJ1-5
CDR3nt: TGTGCCAGCAGTTTGGGCCCCGACAGCAATCAGCCCCAGCATTTT
CDR3aa: CASSLGPDSNQPQHF

len: 16
v_gene: TRBV5-6
abundance: -
d_gene: -
j_gene: TRBJ1-5
CDR3nt: TGTGCCAGCAGCTTCAGACAGAACTTGGGCAATCAGCCCCAGCATTTT
CDR3aa: CASSFRQNLGNQPQHF

len: 15
v_gene: TRBV6-6
abundance: -
d_gene: -
j_gene: TRBJ2-5
CDR3nt: TGTGCCAGCAGTTACTCGTGGCTAGCAGAAGAGACCCAGTACTTC
CDR3aa: CASSYSWLAEETQYF

len: 14
v_gene: TRBV9
abundance: -
d_gene: -
j_gene: TRBJ1-1
CDR3nt: TGTGCCAGCAGCGTAGGGTTAAGCGGCACTGAAGCTTTCTTT
CDR3aa: CASSVGLSGTEAFF

len: 13
v_gene: TRBV6-5
abundance: -
d_gene: TRBD1
j_gene: TRBJ1-2
CDR3nt: TGTGCCAGCAGTTACTCGGGGACAGGCCCCTACACCTTC
CDR3aa: CASSYSGTGPYTF

len: 16
v_gene: TRBV21-1
abundance: -
d_gene: -
j_gene: TRBJ2-3
CDR3nt: TGTGCCAGCAGCAACCGTAGCGGGGGCAGCACAGATACGCAGTATTTT
CDR3aa: CASSNRSGGSTDTQYF

len: 16
v_gene: TRBV5-4
abundance: -
d_gene: -
j_gene: TRBJ2-4
CDR3nt: TGTGCCAGCAGCCTGGAGGCAGGGCGGGTCGAAAACATTCAGTACTTC
CDR3aa: CASSLEAGRVENIQYF

len: 15
v_gene: TRBV7-2
abundance: -
d_gene: -
j_gene: TRBJ2-1
CDR3nt: TGTGCCAGCAGCCGTACTCAGGGTCTAAGCAATGAGCAGTTCTTC
CDR3aa: CASSRTQGLSNEQFF

len: 15
v_gene: TRBV5-6
abundance: -
d_gene: TRBD2
j_gene: TRBJ2-2
CDR3nt: TGTGCCAGCAGCGGACTAGCGGGAAACACCGGGGAGCTGTTTTTT
CDR3aa: CASSGLAGNTGELFF

len: 13
v_gene: TRBV13
abundance: few
d_gene: -
j_gene: TRBJ2-3
CDR3nt: TGTGCCAGCAGCTTCGGGGTCACAGATACGCAGTATTTT
CDR3aa: CASSFGVTDTQYF

len: 14
v_gene: TRBV6-5
abundance: -
d_gene: -
j_gene: TRBJ2-7
CDR3nt: TGTGCCAGCAGTTTCCTGGGAAGGTCCCGCGAGCAGTACTTC
CDR3aa: CASSFLGRSREQYF

len: 16
v_gene: TRBV25-1
abundance: -
d_gene: TRBD2
j_gene: TRBJ2-2
CDR3nt: TGTGCCAGCAGCCTAGCGGGAAAGAACTGGGCCGGGGAGCTGTTTTTT
CDR3aa: CASSLAGKNWAGELFF

len: 14
v_gene: TRBV18
abundance: few
d_gene: -
j_gene: TRBJ1-1
CDR3nt: TGTGCCAGCTCACCTACCTTCGGGAACACTGAAGCTTTCTTT
CDR3aa: CASSPTFGNTEAFF

len: 14
v_gene: TRBV7-6
abundance: few
d_gene: -
j_gene: TRBJ1-1
CDR3nt: TGTGCCAGCAGCGTGGGGGGCAGGAACACTGAAGCTTTCTTT
CDR3aa: CASSVGGRNTEAFF

len: 14
v_gene: TRBV29-1
abundance: -
d_gene: -
j_gene: TRBJ1-1
CDR3nt: TGCAGCGTTGATGGACGGGGCTTGGCCTCTGAAGCTTTCTTT
CDR3aa: CSVDGRGLASEAFF

len: 16
v_gene: TRBV28
abundance: -
d_gene: -
j_gene: TRBJ1-5
CDR3nt: TGTGCCAGCAGTTTTCCCGGAGGGCTCCGAAATCAGCCCCAGCATTTT
CDR3aa: CASSFPGGLRNQPQHF

len: 14
v_gene: TRBV7-9
abundance: -
d_gene: TRBD2
j_gene: TRBJ2-5
CDR3nt: TGTGCCAGCAGCTTAGCGGGAGGGCCGGAGACCCAGTACTTC
CDR3aa: CASSLAGGPETQYF

len: 18
v_gene: TRBV4-3
abundance: -
d_gene: TRBD2
j_gene: TRBJ2-2
CDR3nt: TGCGCCAGCAGCCAAGATACTCCGGCGGGAGTCAACACCGGGGAGCTGTTTTTT
CDR3aa: CASSQDTPAGVNTGELFF

len: 16
v_gene: TRBV4-2
abundance: -
d_gene: -
j_gene: TRBJ2-2
CDR3nt: TGTGCCAGCAGCCAAGCCGGGACCTCGAACACCGGGGAGCTGTTTTTT
CDR3aa: CASSQAGTSNTGELFF

len: 12
v_gene: TRBV5-4
abundance: -
d_gene: -
j_gene: TRBJ2-5
CDR3nt: TGTGCCAGCAGCTTGAGGCAAGAGACCCAGTACTTC
CDR3aa: CASSLRQETQYF

len: 13
v_gene: TRBV12-5
abundance: few
d_gene: TRBD1
j_gene: TRBJ2-1
CDR3nt: TGTGCTAGTGGGGGGGACAGATACAATGAGCAGTTCTTC
CDR3aa: CASGGDRYNEQFF

len: 16
v_gene: TRBV11-2
abundance: -
d_gene: -
j_gene: TRBJ2-1
CDR3nt: TGTGCCAGCAGCTTTCCGGCTAGCGAGTCCTACAATGAGCAGTTCTTC
CDR3aa: CASSFPASESYNEQFF

len: 17
v_gene: TRBV9
abundance: -
d_gene: TRBD1
j_gene: TRBJ1-1
CDR3nt: TGTGCCAGCAGCCCTCCGGGACAGGGGGCTTTGGGCACTGAAGCTTTCTTT
CDR3aa: CASSPPGQGALGTEAFF

len: 14
v_gene: TRBV9
abundance: -
d_gene: -
j_gene: TRBJ2-1
CDR3nt: TGTGCCAGCAGCGCTAGGCCGATTGACAATGAGCAGTTCTTC
CDR3aa: CASSARPIDNEQFF

len: 14
v_gene: TRBV6-4
abundance: -
d_gene: -
j_gene: TRBJ2-3
CDR3nt: TGTGCCAGCCGGGAGCAGCCAAGCACAGATACGCAGTATTTT
CDR3aa: CASREQPSTDTQYF

len: 15
v_gene: TRBV7-9
abundance: -
d_gene: -
j_gene: TRBJ2-4
CDR3nt: TGTGCCAGCAGCTTTGATGGAGGACAATTAAACATTCAGTACTTC
CDR3aa: CASSFDGGQLNIQYF

len: 14
v_gene: TRBV5-6
abundance: -
d_gene: -
j_gene: TRBJ2-7
CDR3nt: TGTGCCAGCAGCTTGGGCAGACAGTCCTACGAGCAGTACTTC
CDR3aa: CASSLGRQSYEQYF

len: 14
v_gene: TRBV6-5
abundance: -
d_gene: TRBD1
j_gene: TRBJ1-2
CDR3nt: TGTGCCAGCAAACTAAGGACAGGGCTCTATGGCTACACCTTC
CDR3aa: CASKLRTGLYGYTF

len: 16
v_gene: TRBV6-6
abundance: -
d_gene: -
j_gene: TRBJ2-7
CDR3nt: TGTGCCAGCAGTTATAAGGGTGTAGGTGATTCCTACGAGCAGTACTTC
CDR3aa: CASSYKGVGDSYEQYF

len: 10
v_gene: TRBV11-2
abundance: few
d_gene: -
j_gene: TRBJ2-3
CDR3nt: TGTGCCAGCAGCTCTCTTACGCAGTATTTT
CDR3aa: CASSSLTQYF

len: 17
v_gene: TRBV6-4
abundance: -
d_gene: TRBD2
j_gene: TRBJ2-5
CDR3nt: TGTGCCAGCAGGATTCTAGCGGGAGCGGGGTACCAAGAGACCCAGTACTTC
CDR3aa: CASRILAGAGYQETQYF

len: 16
v_gene: TRBV6-5
abundance: -
d_gene: -
j_gene: TRBJ2-1
CDR3nt: TGTGCCAGCAGTTATACCGTAGCGGGACAGGGCCAAGAGCAGTTCTTC
CDR3aa: CASSYTVAGQGQEQFF

len: 16
v_gene: TRBV5-4
abundance: -
d_gene: TRBD1
j_gene: TRBJ1-1
CDR3nt: TGTGCCACCGGGGACAGGGGGGCAGACAGGGCCACTGAAGCTTTCTTT
CDR3aa: CATGDRGADRATEAFF

len: 12
v_gene: TRBV19
abundance: -
d_gene: -
j_gene: TRBJ1-3
CDR3nt: TGTGCCACGGTAAACTCTGGAAACACCATATATTTT
CDR3aa: CATVNSGNTIYF

len: 14
v_gene: TRBV28
abundance: once
d_gene: -
j_gene: TRBJ2-7
CDR3nt: TGTGCCAGCAGAAACCTAGCGCCCTCCTACGAGCAGTACTTC
CDR3aa: CASRNLAPSYEQYF

len: 14
v_gene: TRBV6-5
abundance: -
d_gene: -
j_gene: TRBJ1-1
CDR3nt: TGTGCCAGCAGTCCCTACCCGACAGACACTGAAGCTTTCTTT
CDR3aa: CASSPYPTDTEAFF

len: 15
v_gene: TRBV6-1
abundance: -
d_gene: TRBD1
j_gene: TRBJ2-2
CDR3nt: TGTGCCAGCAGTACCCAGGACAGGGGGATCGGGGAGCTGTTTTTT
CDR3aa: CASSTQDRGIGELFF

len: 14
v_gene: TRBV7-9
abundance: -
d_gene: -
j_gene: TRBJ2-1
CDR3nt: TGTGCCAGCAGCGTAGGTGTTCCAAGCAATGAGCAGTTCTTC
CDR3aa: CASSVGVPSNEQFF

len: 13
v_gene: TRBV5-1
abundance: -
d_gene: TRBD2
j_gene: TRBJ2-5
CDR3nt: TGCGCCAGCAGCCCCCCGGGGGGAGAGACCCAGTACTTC
CDR3aa: CASSPPGGETQYF

len: 15
v_gene: TRBV28
abundance: -
d_gene: -
j_gene: TRBJ2-2
CDR3nt: TGTGCCAGCAGTTTGAGGCAGGGTTTCGCCGGGGAGCTGTTTTTT
CDR3aa: CASSLRQGFAGELFF

len: 14
v_gene: TRBV7-9
abundance: -
d_gene: -
j_gene: TRBJ1-2
CDR3nt: TGTGCCAGCAGCTTAGATTTAACTACGGGCGGCTACACCTTC
CDR3aa: CASSLDLTTGGYTF

len: 13
v_gene: TRBV5-4
abundance: -
d_gene: TRBD2
j_gene: TRBJ2-1
CDR3nt: TGTGCCAGCAGCCCACCCCTAGCGGGAGAGCAGTTCTTC
CDR3aa: CASSPPLAGEQFF

len: 13
v_gene: TRBV2
abundance: -
d_gene: -
j_gene: TRBJ1-1
CDR3nt: TGTGCCAGCCAGGAACGGCAGAACACTGAAGCTTTCTTT
CDR3aa: CASQERQNTEAFF

len: 13
v_gene: TRBV7-9
abundance: -
d_gene: -
j_gene: TRBJ1-4
CDR3nt: TGTGCCAGCAGCCCCGGGGCTTCGGAAAAACTGTTTTTT
CDR3aa: CASSPGASEKLFF

len: 12
v_gene: TRBV6-1
abundance: -
d_gene: -
j_gene: TRBJ2-7
CDR3nt: TGTGCCAGCAGCCTTGCAGGACCCGAGCAGTACTTC
CDR3aa: CASSLAGPEQYF

len: 14
v_gene: TRBV4-3
abundance: -
d_gene: -
j_gene: TRBJ2-2
CDR3nt: TGCGCCAGCAGCCAAGAGGGATACGCCGGGGAGCTGTTTTTT
CDR3aa: CASSQEGYAGELFF

len: 15
v_gene: TRBV6-5
abundance: few
d_gene: TRBD2
j_gene: TRBJ2-7
CDR3nt: TGTGCCAGCAGTTACTCGGCTAGCGGCGGCTACGAGCAGTACTTC
CDR3aa: CASSYSASGGYEQYF

len: 13
v_gene: TRBV28
abundance: -
d_gene: -
j_gene: TRBJ2-7
CDR3nt: TGTGCCAGCAGTTTATCACAGACATACGAGCAGTACTTC
CDR3aa: CASSLSQTYEQYF

len: 14
v_gene: TRBV6-5
abundance: -
d_gene: TRBD1
j_gene: TRBJ1-2
CDR3nt: TGTGCCAGCAGACCAACAGGGGGCTCCGGTGGCTACACCTTC
CDR3aa: CASRPTGGSGGYTF